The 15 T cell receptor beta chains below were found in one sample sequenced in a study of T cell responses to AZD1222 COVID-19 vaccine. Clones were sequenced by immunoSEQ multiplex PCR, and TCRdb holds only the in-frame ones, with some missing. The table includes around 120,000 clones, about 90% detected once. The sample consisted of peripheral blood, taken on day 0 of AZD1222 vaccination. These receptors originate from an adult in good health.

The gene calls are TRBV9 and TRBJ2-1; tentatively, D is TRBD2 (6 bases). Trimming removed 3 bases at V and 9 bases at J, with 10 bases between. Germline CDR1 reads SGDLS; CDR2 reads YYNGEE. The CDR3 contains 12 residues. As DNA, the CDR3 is TGTGCCAGCAGCGCCCGGAGGGGTGAGCAGTTCTTC. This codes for CASSARRGEQFF.

The CDR3 bases are TGCAGCGTTGTGGGAGGGGCTGGAAACACCATATATTTT. Translating gives CSVVGGAGNTIYF. V gene TRBV29-1 combines with J gene TRBJ1-3; a weak D match, TRBD1 (5 bases). Germline CDR1 is SQVTM and CDR2 is ANQGSEA. V was clipped by 4 bases and J by 2 bases, with 9 bases between them. The length of the CDR3 is 13 residues.

The CDR3 DNA follows: TGCGCCAGCAGCCAAGATCCAAGAGGGCTTCTAGTTGGTGGGTATCGCACAGATACGCAGTATTTT. Residues: CASSQDPRGLLVGGYRTDTQYF. The chain carries TRBV4-1 and TRBJ2-3; TRBD2 might be the D (5 bases). This CDR3 is built from 22 residues. Trimming removed 0 bases at V and 1 base at J, with 29 bases between. Germline CDR1 MGHRA, CDR2 YSYEKL.

CDR3 DNA: TGTGCCAGCAGTTCAACCTCCCAGCTATCTGGCTACACCTTC. This sequence encodes CASSSTSQLSGYTF. J is TRBJ1-2 and V is TRBV28; D unresolved. Per the germline V gene, CDR1 is MDHEN and CDR2 is SYDVKM. Deletions cut 4 bases from V and 7 bases from J, with 16 bases between. CDR3 length: 14 amino acids.

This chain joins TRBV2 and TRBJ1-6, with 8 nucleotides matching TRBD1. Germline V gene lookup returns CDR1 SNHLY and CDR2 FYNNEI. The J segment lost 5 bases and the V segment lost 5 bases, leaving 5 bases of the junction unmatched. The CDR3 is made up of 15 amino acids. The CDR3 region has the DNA TGTGCCAGCAGTCGCCAGGGGGCAAATAATTCACCCCTCCACTTT. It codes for CASSRQGANNSPLHF.

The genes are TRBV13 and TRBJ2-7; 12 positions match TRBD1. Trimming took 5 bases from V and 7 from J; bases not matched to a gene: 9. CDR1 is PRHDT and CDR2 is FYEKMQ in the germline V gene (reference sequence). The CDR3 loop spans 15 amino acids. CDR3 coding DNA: TGTGCCAGCAGCCTAAGGGACAGGGGGCTCAGGGAGCAGTACTTC. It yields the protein CASSLRDRGLREQYF.

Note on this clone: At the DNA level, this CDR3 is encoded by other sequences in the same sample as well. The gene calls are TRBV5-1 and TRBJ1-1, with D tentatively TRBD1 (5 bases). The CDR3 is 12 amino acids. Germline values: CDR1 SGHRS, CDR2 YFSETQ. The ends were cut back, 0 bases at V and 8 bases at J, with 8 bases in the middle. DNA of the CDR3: TGCGCCAGCAGCTTGGTGTCAGGGGAAGCTTTCTTT. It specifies CASSLVSGEAFF.

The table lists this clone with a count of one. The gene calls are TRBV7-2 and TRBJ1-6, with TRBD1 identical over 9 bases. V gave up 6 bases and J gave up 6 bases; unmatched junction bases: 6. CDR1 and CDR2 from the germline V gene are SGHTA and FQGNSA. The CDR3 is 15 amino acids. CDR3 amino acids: CASRSDRGRNSPLHF. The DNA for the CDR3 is TGTGCCAGCAGGTCGGACAGGGGTCGTAATTCACCCCTCCACTTT.

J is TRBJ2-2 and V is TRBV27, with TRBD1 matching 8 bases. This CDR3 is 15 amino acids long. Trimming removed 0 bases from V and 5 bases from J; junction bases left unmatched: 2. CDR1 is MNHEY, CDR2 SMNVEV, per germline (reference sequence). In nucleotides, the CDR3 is TGTGCCAGCAGTTTATCGGACAGGGCAACCGGGGAGCTGTTTTTT. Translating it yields CASSLSDRATGELFF.

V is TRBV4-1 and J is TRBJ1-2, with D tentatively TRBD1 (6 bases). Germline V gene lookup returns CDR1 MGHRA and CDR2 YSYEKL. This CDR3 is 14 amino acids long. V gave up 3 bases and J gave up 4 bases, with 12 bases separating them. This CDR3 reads CASSHDRFSYGYTF. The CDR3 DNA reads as TGCGCCAGCAGCCACGACAGGTTTAGCTATGGCTACACCTTC.

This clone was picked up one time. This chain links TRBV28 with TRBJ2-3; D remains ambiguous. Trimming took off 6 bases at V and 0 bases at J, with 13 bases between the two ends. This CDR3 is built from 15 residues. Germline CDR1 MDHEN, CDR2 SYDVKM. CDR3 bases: TGTGCCAGCAGACCAGTATCGGCTAGCACAGATACGCAGTATTTT. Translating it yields CASRPVSASTDTQYF.

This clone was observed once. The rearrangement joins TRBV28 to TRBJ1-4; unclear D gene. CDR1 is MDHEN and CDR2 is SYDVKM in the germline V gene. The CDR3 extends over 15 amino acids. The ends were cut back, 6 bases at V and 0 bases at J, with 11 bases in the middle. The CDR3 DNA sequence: TGTGCCAGCAGCCTAATCCCTGCAACTAATGAAAAACTGTTTTTT. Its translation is CASSLIPATNEKLFF.

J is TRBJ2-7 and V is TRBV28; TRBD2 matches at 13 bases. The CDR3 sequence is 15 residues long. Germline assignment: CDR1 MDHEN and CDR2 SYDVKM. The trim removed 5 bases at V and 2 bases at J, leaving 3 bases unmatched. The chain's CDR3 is CASSGTSGIAYEQYF. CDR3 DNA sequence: TGTGCCAGCAGTGGGACTAGCGGGATTGCCTACGAGCAGTACTTC.

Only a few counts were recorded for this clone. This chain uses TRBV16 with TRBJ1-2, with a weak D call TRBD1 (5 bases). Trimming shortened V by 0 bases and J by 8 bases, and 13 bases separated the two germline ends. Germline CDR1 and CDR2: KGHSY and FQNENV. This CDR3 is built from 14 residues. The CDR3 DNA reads TGTGCCAGCAGCCAATCCACAGGATTCGAGGGCTACACCTTC. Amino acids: CASSQSTGFEGYTF.

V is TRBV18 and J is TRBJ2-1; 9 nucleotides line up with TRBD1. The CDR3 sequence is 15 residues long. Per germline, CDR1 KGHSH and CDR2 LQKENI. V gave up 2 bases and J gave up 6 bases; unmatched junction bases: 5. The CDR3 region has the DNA TGTGCCAGCTCACCATCGGACAGGGGATCCAATGAGCAGTTCTTC. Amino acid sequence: CASSPSDRGSNEQFF.